These T cell receptor beta chains were read from a single sample in a study of CD8 T cells in Susac syndrome. TCRdb passed the immunoSEQ multiplex PCR reads through MiXCR, listing each CDR3 protein once. Among under 200,000 distinct CDR3 sequences listed, 85% to 95% were seen once. The sequencing input was CD4+ T cells from PBMCs. These receptors originate from a human donor in good health. Each CDR3 is given with its conserved first and last residue. The D gene is left open where the match is weak. Clone size is given for some rows only: seen once, a few or many times, or a class if the clone is expanded.

J: TRBJ1-2; size: once; D: NA; V: TRBV28; CDR3: CASDEVAGTYGYTF; DNA: TGTGCCAGCGACGAAGTAGCAGGGACGTATGGCTACACCTTC
J: TRBJ2-4; size: NA; D: NA; V: TRBV15; CDR3: CATSRENTGTGPQYF; DNA: TGTGCCACCAGCAGAGAGAACACAGGTACGGGGCCTCAGTACTTC
J: TRBJ1-2; size: NA; D: NA; V: TRBV7-9; CDR3: CASRKSTSDYGYTF; DNA: TGTGCCAGCAGGAAATCCACAAGCGACTATGGCTACACCTTC
J: TRBJ2-1; size: NA; D: TRBD2; V: TRBV3-1; CDR3: CASSFSGSPYNEQFF; DNA: TGTGCCAGCAGCTTTAGCGGGAGTCCCTACAATGAGCAGTTCTTC
J: TRBJ2-4; size: NA; D: NA; V: TRBV18; CDR3: CASSSNSENIQYF; DNA: TGTGCCAGCTCATCGAACAGCGAAAACATTCAGTACTTC
J: TRBJ2-5; size: NA; D: NA; V: TRBV23-1; CDR3: CASSQSLETQYF; DNA: TGCGCCAGCAGTCAGAGTCTAGAGACCCAGTACTTC
J: TRBJ2-5; size: NA; D: TRBD1; V: TRBV5-6; CDR3: CASSVGQVQETQYF; DNA: TGTGCCAGCAGCGTGGGACAGGTTCAAGAGACCCAGTACTTC
J: TRBJ2-7; size: NA; D: NA; V: TRBV12-3/TRBV12-4; CDR3: CASSKSQTAYEQYF; DNA: TGTGCCAGCAGTAAATCCCAGACAGCTTACGAGCAGTACTTC
J: TRBJ2-2; size: NA; D: TRBD1; V: TRBV4-2; CDR3: CASSLTGTGAQGELFF; DNA: TGTGCCAGCAGCCTAACCGGGACAGGGGCGCAGGGGGAGCTGTTTTTT
J: TRBJ2-2; size: NA; D: NA; V: TRBV20-1; CDR3: CSARDLRVGDTGELFF; DNA: TGCAGTGCTAGAGATCTGAGGGTTGGAGACACCGGGGAGCTGTTTTTT
J: TRBJ1-2; size: NA; D: NA; V: TRBV19; CDR3: CASSDRQYRYGYTF; DNA: TGTGCCAGTAGTGATCGACAGTATCGCTATGGCTACACCTTC
J: TRBJ2-3; size: NA; D: NA; V: TRBV6-2/TRBV6-3; CDR3: CASSLLTRTDTQYF; DNA: TGTGCCAGCAGCCTGCTTACGCGCACAGATACGCAGTATTTT
J: TRBJ1-4; size: NA; D: NA; V: TRBV7-9; CDR3: CASSYRTTVANEKLFF; DNA: TGTGCCAGCAGCTACCGGACTACTGTGGCTAATGAAAAACTGTTTTTT
J: TRBJ2-1; size: NA; D: TRBD2; V: TRBV29-1; CDR3: CSVQPSGSQNEQFF; DNA: TGCAGCGTTCAACCTAGCGGGAGTCAAAATGAGCAGTTCTTC
J: TRBJ2-5; size: NA; D: NA; V: TRBV12-5; CDR3: CASSSSGGETQYF; DNA: TGTGCTAGTTCCTCCAGCGGAGGGGAGACCCAGTACTTC
J: TRBJ2-1; size: NA; D: TRBD1; V: TRBV5-4; CDR3: CASRLNLGQAYNEQFF; DNA: TGTGCCAGCAGATTGAACCTGGGACAGGCTTACAATGAGCAGTTCTTC
J: TRBJ1-6; size: NA; D: NA; V: TRBV3-1; CDR3: CASTSGNSPLHF; DNA: TGTGCCAGCACATCAGGGAATTCACCCCTCCACTTT
J: TRBJ2-3; size: NA; D: NA; V: TRBV29-1; CDR3: CSVEGTAPETTQYF; DNA: TGCAGCGTTGAAGGGACTGCCCCAGAGACTACGCAGTATTTT
J: TRBJ1-5; size: NA; D: NA; V: TRBV9; CDR3: CASSGGREDQPQHF; DNA: TGTGCCAGCAGCGGGGGTAGGGAGGATCAGCCCCAGCATTTT
J: TRBJ2-5; size: NA; D: TRBD2; V: TRBV2; CDR3: CASRTGRGEETQYF; DNA: TGTGCCAGCCGGACGGGCCGGGGGGAAGAGACCCAGTACTTC